Reported below is one T cell receptor (beta chain). What it recognizes is unknown. The same CDR3 is also encoded by other DNA sequences in this sample. The sample belongs to a study of cytomegalovirus exposure and HLA in healthy donors. In the study overall: Early released data had about 80 million unique TCRs, all coming from HLA-typed donors. Study-level findings and limits: Data from an earlier analysis indicated that most TCR beta V segments were productive either about 87% or about 30% of the time.

Both 60 Vbeta primers and 13 Jbeta primers went into the PCR. Using immunoSEQ multiplex PCR, the repertoire was profiled, and TCRdb retains in-frame clones only, with some absent. The sample lists roughly 150,000 clones, 65% to 85% occurring once. Donors showed nominal health when sampled, although they likely had unrecorded immune exposures. Germline lookup yields CDR1 SGHRS and CDR2 YFSETQ. The CDR3 extends over 14 amino acids. The trim removed 4 bases at V and 5 bases at J, leaving 4 bases unmatched. The rearrangement uses TRBV5-1 and TRBJ2-3, with 10 bases matching TRBD1. Sample: PBMCs. This clonotype originated in a woman between 18 and 29 years old in good health and CMV-seronegative. CDR3 nucleotide sequence: TGCGCCAGCAGCCTGGGACAGGGGATAGATACGCAGTATTTT. Translating it yields CASSLGQGIDTQYF.